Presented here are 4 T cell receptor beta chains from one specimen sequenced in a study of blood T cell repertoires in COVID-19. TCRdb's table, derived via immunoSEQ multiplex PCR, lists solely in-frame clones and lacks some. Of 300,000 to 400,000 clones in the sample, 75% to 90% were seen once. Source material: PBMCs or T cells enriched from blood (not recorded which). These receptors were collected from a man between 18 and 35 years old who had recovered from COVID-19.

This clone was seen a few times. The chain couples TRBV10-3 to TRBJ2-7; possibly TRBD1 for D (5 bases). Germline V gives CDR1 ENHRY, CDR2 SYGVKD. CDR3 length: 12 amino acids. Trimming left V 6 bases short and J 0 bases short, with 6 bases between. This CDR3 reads CAISRDSYEQYF. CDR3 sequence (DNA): TGTGCCATCAGCAGGGACTCCTACGAGCAGTACTTC.

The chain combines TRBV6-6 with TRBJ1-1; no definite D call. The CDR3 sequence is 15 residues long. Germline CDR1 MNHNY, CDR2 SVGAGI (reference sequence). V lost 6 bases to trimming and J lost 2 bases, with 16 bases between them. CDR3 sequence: CASRPTHVTNTEAFF. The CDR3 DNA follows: TGTGCCAGCAGGCCGACCCACGTGACAAACACTGAAGCTTTCTTT.

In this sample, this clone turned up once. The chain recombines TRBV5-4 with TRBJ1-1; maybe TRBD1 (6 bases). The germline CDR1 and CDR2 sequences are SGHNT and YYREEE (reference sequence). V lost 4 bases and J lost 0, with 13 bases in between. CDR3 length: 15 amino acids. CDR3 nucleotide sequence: TGTGCCAGCAGCGACCACCAGGGGATGAACACTGAAGCTTTCTTT. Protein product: CASSDHQGMNTEAFF. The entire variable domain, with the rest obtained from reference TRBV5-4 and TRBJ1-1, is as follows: ETGVTQSPTHLIKTRGQQVTLRCSSQSGHNTVSWYQQALGQGPQFIFQYYREEENGRGNFPPRFSGLQFPNYSSELNVNALELDDSALYLCASSDHQGMNTEAFFGQGTRLTVV.

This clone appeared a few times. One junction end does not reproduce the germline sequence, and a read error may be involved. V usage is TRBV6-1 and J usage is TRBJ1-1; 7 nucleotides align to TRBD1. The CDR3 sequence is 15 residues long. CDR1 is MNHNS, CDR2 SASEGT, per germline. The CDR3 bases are TGTGCCAGCAGCGAAGCCGGGACAGAGAACACTGAAGCTTTCTTT. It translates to CASSEAGTENTEAFF.